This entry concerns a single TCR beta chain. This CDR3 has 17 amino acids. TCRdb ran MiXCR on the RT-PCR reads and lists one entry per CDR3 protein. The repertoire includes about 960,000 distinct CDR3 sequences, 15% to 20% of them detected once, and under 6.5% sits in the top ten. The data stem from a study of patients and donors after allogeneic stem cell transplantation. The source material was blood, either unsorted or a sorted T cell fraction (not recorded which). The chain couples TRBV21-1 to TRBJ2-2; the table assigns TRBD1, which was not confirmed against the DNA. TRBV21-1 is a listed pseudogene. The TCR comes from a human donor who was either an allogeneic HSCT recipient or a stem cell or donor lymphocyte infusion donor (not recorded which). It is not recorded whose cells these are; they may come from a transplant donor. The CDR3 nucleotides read TGTGCCAGCAGCAAAAACCCGGGACAAAGATTCACCGGGGAGCTGTTTTTT. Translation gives CASSKNPGQRFTGELFF.